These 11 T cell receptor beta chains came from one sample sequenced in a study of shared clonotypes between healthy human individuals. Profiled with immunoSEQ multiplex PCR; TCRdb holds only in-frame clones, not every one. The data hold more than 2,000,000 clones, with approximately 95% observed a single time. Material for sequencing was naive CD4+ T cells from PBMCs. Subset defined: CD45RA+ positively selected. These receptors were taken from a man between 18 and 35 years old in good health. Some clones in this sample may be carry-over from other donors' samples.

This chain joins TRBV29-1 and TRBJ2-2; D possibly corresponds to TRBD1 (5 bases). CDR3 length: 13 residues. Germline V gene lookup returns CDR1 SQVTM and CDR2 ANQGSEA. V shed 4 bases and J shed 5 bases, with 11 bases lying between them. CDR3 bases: TGCAGCGTTGGGGCAGGGTCAACCGGGGAGCTGTTTTTT. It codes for CSVGAGSTGELFF.

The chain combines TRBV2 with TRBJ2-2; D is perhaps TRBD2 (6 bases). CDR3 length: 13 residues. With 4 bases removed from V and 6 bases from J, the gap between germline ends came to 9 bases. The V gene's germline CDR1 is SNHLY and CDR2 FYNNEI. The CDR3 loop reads CASSATRAGELFF. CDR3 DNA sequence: TGTGCCAGCAGTGCGACTAGGGCCGGGGAGCTGTTTTTT.

CDR3 sequence (DNA): TGCGCCAGCAGCGGGTCCCCCGGGAGTAATTTGGGCAATGAGCAGTTCTTC. Translation gives CASSGSPGSNLGNEQFF. The J gene is TRBJ2-1, the V gene TRBV4-1; D is perhaps TRBD2 (6 bases). This CDR3 has 17 residues. V lost 5 bases and J lost 6, with 23 bases in between. Germline lookup yields CDR1 MGHRA and CDR2 YSYEKL.

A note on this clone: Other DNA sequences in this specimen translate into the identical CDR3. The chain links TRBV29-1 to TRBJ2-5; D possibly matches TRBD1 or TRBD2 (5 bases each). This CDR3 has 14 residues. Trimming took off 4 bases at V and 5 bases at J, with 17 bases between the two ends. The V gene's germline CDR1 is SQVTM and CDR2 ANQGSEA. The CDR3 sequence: CSVVDTGGLETQYF. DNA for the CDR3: TGCAGCGTTGTTGATACAGGAGGCTTGGAGACCCAGTACTTC.

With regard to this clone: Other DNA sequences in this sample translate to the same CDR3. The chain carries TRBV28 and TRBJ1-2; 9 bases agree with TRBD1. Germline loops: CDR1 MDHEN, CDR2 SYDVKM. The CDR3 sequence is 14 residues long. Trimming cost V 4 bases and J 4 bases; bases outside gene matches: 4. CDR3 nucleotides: TGTGCCAGCAGTTCCGGACAGGGGAGCTATGGCTACACCTTC. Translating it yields CASSSGQGSYGYTF.

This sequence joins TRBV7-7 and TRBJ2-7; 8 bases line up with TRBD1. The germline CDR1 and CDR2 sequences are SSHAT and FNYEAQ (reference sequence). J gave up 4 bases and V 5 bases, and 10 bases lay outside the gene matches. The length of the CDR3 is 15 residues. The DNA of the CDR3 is TGTGCCAGCAGCGTCCCCCAGGGGGCGAGGTACGAGCAGTACTTC. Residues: CASSVPQGARYEQYF.

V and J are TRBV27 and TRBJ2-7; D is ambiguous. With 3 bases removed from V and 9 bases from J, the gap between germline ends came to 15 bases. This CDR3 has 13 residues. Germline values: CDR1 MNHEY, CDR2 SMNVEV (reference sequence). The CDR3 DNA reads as TGTGCCAGCAGTTTCCCCCCCTACGTAGTGCAGTACTTC. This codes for CASSFPPYVVQYF.

CDR3 region: CASSLDSGSYAEQYF. The CDR3 region has the DNA TGTGCCAGCAGCTTAGATTCAGGGAGCTACGCCGAGCAGTACTTC. This chain links TRBV11-3 with TRBJ2-7; D assignment may be TRBD1 or TRBD2 (5 bases each). The V end was cut by 0 bases, the J end by 6 bases, with 15 bases between. The CDR3 runs to 15 residues. The V gene's germline CDR1 is SGHNT and CDR2 YENEEA.

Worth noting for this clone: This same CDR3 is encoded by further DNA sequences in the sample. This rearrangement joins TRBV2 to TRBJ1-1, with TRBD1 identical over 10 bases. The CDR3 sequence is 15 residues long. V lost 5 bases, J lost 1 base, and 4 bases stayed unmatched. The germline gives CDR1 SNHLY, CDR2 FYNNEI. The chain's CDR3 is CASSQGQGGNTEAFF. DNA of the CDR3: TGTGCCAGCAGTCAAGGACAGGGGGGGAACACTGAAGCTTTCTTT.

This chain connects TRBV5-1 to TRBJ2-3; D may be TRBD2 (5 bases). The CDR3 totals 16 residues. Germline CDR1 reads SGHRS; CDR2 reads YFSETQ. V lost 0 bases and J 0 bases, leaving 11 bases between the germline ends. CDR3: CASSLVVRTSTDTQYF. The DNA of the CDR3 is TGCGCCAGCAGCTTGGTGGTCAGGACTAGCACAGATACGCAGTATTTT.

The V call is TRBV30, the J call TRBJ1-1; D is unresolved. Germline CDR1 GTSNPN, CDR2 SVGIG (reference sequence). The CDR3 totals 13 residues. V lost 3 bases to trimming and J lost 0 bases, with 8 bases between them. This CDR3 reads CAWRQRLNTEAFF. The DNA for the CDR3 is TGTGCCTGGAGGCAAAGGTTGAACACTGAAGCTTTCTTT.